These 15 T cell receptor beta chains came from one sample sequenced in a study of blood T cell repertoires in COVID-19. TCRdb keeps only in-frame clones here, not all; method: immunoSEQ multiplex PCR. The repertoire holds fewer than 200,000 clones, 80% to 90% seen once, with less than 2% in the top ten. Sequenced material: peripheral blood. The source is a young man who had recovered from COVID-19.

The V gene is TRBV2, the J gene TRBJ2-5, with D possibly being TRBD1 (5 bases). Germline lookup yields CDR1 SNHLY and CDR2 FYNNEI. CDR3 length equals 16 residues. Trimming pared 5 bases from V and 4 bases from J, leaving 20 bases between. Here the CDR3 reads CASSPLLTGKRETQYF. CDR3 DNA: TGTGCCAGCAGTCCCCTTCTTACAGGAAAGCGAGAGACCCAGTACTTC. The variable domain in full, with the rest retrieved from reference TRBV2 and TRBJ2-5, is EPEVTQTPSHQVTQMGQEVILRCVPISNHLYFYWYRQILGQKVEFLVSFYNNEISEKSEIFDDQFSVERPDGSNFTLKIRSTKLEDSAMYFCASSPLLTGKRETQYFGPGTRLLVL.

The chain has TRBV7-8 and TRBJ2-3, with 10 nucleotides matching TRBD2. Germline V gives CDR1 SGHVS, CDR2 FQNEAQ. The CDR3 runs to 16 residues. J lost 3 bases, V lost 2 bases, and 5 bases had no gene match. CDR3 sequence: CASSLWETSGTDTQYF. In nucleotides, the CDR3 is TGTGCCAGCAGCTTATGGGAGACTAGCGGGACAGATACGCAGTATTTT.

The V and J genes are TRBV3-1 (or the pseudogene TRBV3-2) and TRBJ2-5, with D possibly being TRBD2 (6 bases). Between the trimmed V and J ends, which lost 1 base and 5 bases, there was a span of 14 bases. Germline lookup yields CDR1 LGHDT and CDR2 YNNKEL (reference sequence). The CDR3 runs to 15 residues. This CDR3 reads CASSQGPGEYETQYF. The CDR3 DNA reads TGTGCCAGCAGCCAAGGTCCGGGAGAGTATGAGACCCAGTACTTC.

This clone was observed a handful of times. The rearrangement uses TRBV7-9 and TRBJ1-1, with D uncertain. V was pared by 6 bases and J by 6 bases, with 17 bases between. Germline values: CDR1 SEHNR, CDR2 FQNEAQ (reference sequence). The CDR3 loop spans 14 amino acids. CDR3 loop: CASSTQASSSEAFF. The CDR3 DNA is TGTGCCAGCAGTACGCAGGCCTCCTCCTCTGAAGCTTTCTTT.

Comments on this clone: The same CDR3 also results from other DNA sequences found in this sample. The V gene is TRBV27, the J gene TRBJ1-5; 7 positions match TRBD1. This CDR3 region has 14 residues. Trimming took 2 bases from V and 2 from J; bases not matched to a gene: 0. Germline values: CDR1 MNHEY, CDR2 SMNVEV (reference sequence). The DNA for the CDR3 is TGTGCCAGCAGTTTAGGACAGGGCAATCAGCCCCAGCATTTT. It encodes CASSLGQGNQPQHF.

The chain combines TRBV6-2 or TRBV6-3 with TRBJ2-2; 8 nucleotides line up with TRBD2. Trimming cost V 3 bases and J 5 bases; bases outside gene matches: 5. Germline V CDR1 and CDR2: MNHEY, SVGEGT. This CDR3 comprises 15 residues. The CDR3: CASSYGAGVTGELFF. The CDR3 DNA is TGTGCCAGCAGTTATGGAGCGGGAGTTACCGGGGAGCTGTTTTTT.

This chain joins TRBV2 and TRBJ2-7, with 11 bases identical to TRBD1. The CDR3 covers 15 residues. The trim removed 7 bases at V and 4 bases at J, leaving 9 bases unmatched. Germline V gene data show CDR1 as SNHLY and CDR2 as FYNNEI. CDR3 residues: CASTRGRDRGYEQYF. For the CDR3, the DNA is TGTGCCAGCACTCGGGGCCGGGACAGGGGGTACGAGCAGTACTTC.

The chain recombines TRBV5-1 with TRBJ2-6, with D tentatively TRBD1 (5 bases). Germline V gives CDR1 SGHRS, CDR2 YFSETQ. The length of the CDR3 is 14 residues. Trimming took off 7 bases at V and 1 base at J, with 9 bases between the two ends. CDR3 coding DNA: TGCGCCAGCGCAGGGAATTCTGGGGCCAACGTCCTGACTTTC. Protein: CASAGNSGANVLTF.

The chain recombines TRBV5-1 with TRBJ1-6; 7 bases align to TRBD1. The CDR3 length is 14 residues. Looked up from germline, CDR1 is SGHRS and CDR2 is YFSETQ. The trim removed 7 bases at V and 7 bases at J, leaving 8 bases unmatched. CDR3 bases: TGCGCCAGCGCACAGGGGTGGGGGAATTCACCCCTCCACTTT. This encodes CASAQGWGNSPLHF.

The V call is TRBV3-1 (or the pseudogene TRBV3-2), the J call TRBJ1-1, with D unresolved. Looked up from germline, CDR1 is LGHDT and CDR2 is YNNKEL (reference sequence). The CDR3 length is 12 residues. Trimming took 0 bases from V and 6 from J, leaving 5 bases between them. The CDR3 region is CASSQDISEAFF. The DNA of the CDR3 is TGTGCCAGCAGCCAAGATATCTCTGAAGCTTTCTTT.

The CDR3 protein is CASSLSMVTDTQYF. The CDR3 region has the DNA TGTGCCAGCAGCCTTTCTATGGTAACAGATACGCAGTATTTT. The chain combines TRBV4-2 with TRBJ2-3, with D hard to call. V gave up 4 bases and J gave up 3 bases, with 11 bases separating them. Germline-derived CDR1 and CDR2 are LGHNA and YNFKEQ. This CDR3 has 14 amino acids.

The rearrangement joins TRBV7-2 to TRBJ2-7; the match to TRBD2 covers 8 bases. This CDR3 has 15 amino acids. With V trimmed by 1 base and J by 3 bases, 5 bases remained unmatched. Germline V gene lookup returns CDR1 SGHTA and CDR2 FQGNSA. CDR3 coding DNA: TGTGCCAGCAGCTTAGATTTAGCGGGATTCTACGAGCAGTACTTC. This sequence encodes CASSLDLAGFYEQYF. Full variable domain (remainder filled in from reference TRBV7-2 and TRBJ2-7): GAGVSQSPSNKVTEKGKDVELRCDPISGHTALYWYRQSLGQGLEFLIYFQGNSAPDKSGLPSDRFSAERTGGSVSTLTIQRTQQEDSAVYLCASSLDLAGFYEQYFGPGTRLTVT.

The J gene is TRBJ2-2, the V gene TRBV27; no definite D call. V shed 3 bases and J shed 4 bases, with 6 bases lying between them. Germline V lookup: CDR1 MNHEY, CDR2 SMNVEV (reference sequence). This CDR3 contains 13 residues. DNA of the CDR3: TGTGCCAGCAGTTTTACTTTCACCGGGGAGCTGTTTTTT. Its translation: CASSFTFTGELFF.

The rearrangement joins TRBV6-2 or TRBV6-3 to TRBJ2-1; D remains ambiguous. The CDR3 is made up of 17 amino acids. Germline V gene lookup returns CDR1 MNHEY and CDR2 SVGEGT. The germline V and J ends were trimmed by 4 bases and 7 bases, with 23 bases remaining between them. The CDR3 region is CASSSIAARGPLNEQFF. CDR3 bases: TGTGCCAGCAGTTCTATCGCAGCCCGAGGTCCGCTAAATGAGCAGTTCTTC.

The gene calls are TRBV2 and TRBJ1-1; D is possibly TRBD1 (5 bases). This CDR3 region has 14 residues. CDR1 SNHLY and CDR2 FYNNEI come from the germline V gene. V lost 6 bases and J 5 bases, leaving 16 bases between the germline ends. CDR3 sequence: CASSPGWIETEAFF. The CDR3 DNA follows: TGTGCCAGCAGCCCAGGGTGGATAGAAACTGAAGCTTTCTTT.